This T cell receptor beta chain was obtained from a study of OX40 agonist ivuxolimab in advanced cancers. About the study: Participants could have had prior anti-PD-1, anti-PD-L1 or anti-CTLA-4 therapy, and approximately 37% had some.

Trimming took off 6 bases at V and 2 bases at J, with 7 bases between the two ends. The CDR3 loop spans 12 amino acids. Germline CDR1 is MNHNS and CDR2 is SASEGT. Profiling relied on immunoSEQ multiplex PCR, and the TCRdb table lists in-frame clones only, not all of them. The sample shows over 30,000 clones, around 85% of them seen only once. The TCR originated in an adult with an advanced solid tumor such as melanoma, head and neck, liver or kidney cancer. The specimen comprised CD4+ or CD8+ T cells sorted from blood, sampled in a trial of the OX40 agonist ivuxolimab. The J gene is TRBJ2-5, the V gene TRBV6-1; D is unresolved. CDR3 in amino acids: CASRAGQETQYF. CDR3 coding DNA: TGTGCCAGCAGGGCAGGACAAGAGACCCAGTACTTC.